These T cell receptor beta chains were read from a single sample in a study of blood T cell repertoires in COVID-19. Here immunoSEQ multiplex PCR was the method, and the copy in TCRdb shows in-frame clones only, minus some. The sample shows roughly 380,000 clones, around 90% of them seen only once. Specimen: peripheral blood. Receptors originate from an older woman with COVID-19, enrolled during active disease. CDR3s include the opening cysteine and the closing phenylalanine or tryptophan. A D gene is named only where the DNA matches it firmly. Only some rows state a clone size, as once, few, many or a class for expanded clones.

TRBJ2-1 | TRBV20-1 | NA | NA | TGCAGTGCTAGTCGGGATGGTGTTGGTGAGCAGTTCTTC | CSASRDGVGEQFF
TRBJ1-6 | TRBV5-1 | TRBD1 | NA | TGCGCCAGCAGCCCGGGGGACAGGGGGCTGGGAAATTCACCCCTCCACTTT | CASSPGDRGLGNSPLHF
TRBJ1-2 | TRBV6-6 | NA | NA | TGTGCCAGCAGTTACCCGGATTTGAGGGGCTACACCTTC | CASSYPDLRGYTF
TRBJ2-3 | TRBV9 | NA | once | TGTGCCAGCAGCGTAAATCCGGGGGGCCCGCCAGATACGCAGTATTTT | CASSVNPGGPPDTQYF
TRBJ2-2 | TRBV5-1 | NA | NA | TGCGCCAGCAGCAAGGAGGCTTTAACGGGGACCGGGGAGCTGTTTTTT | CASSKEALTGTGELFF
TRBJ2-5 | TRBV14 | NA | NA | TGTGCCAGCAACAGACAGTATACAGAGACCCAGTACTTC | CASNRQYTETQYF
TRBJ1-5 | TRBV28 | TRBD1 | NA | TGTGCAGGACAGGGGTCGAGCAATCAGCCCCAGCATTTT | CAGQGSSNQPQHF
TRBJ2-3 | TRBV5-1 | TRBD1 | NA | TGCGCCAGCAGCTCCGGGACAGGGGGTTCAGATACGCAGTATTTT | CASSSGTGGSDTQYF
TRBJ1-6 | TRBV2 | TRBD1 | NA | TGTGCCAGCAGTGAAGAGGGACAGAGCTCCTATAATTCACCCCTCCACTTT | CASSEEGQSSYNSPLHF
TRBJ1-6 | TRBV10-1 | NA | few | TGCGCCAGCCCCCCCAATAGAAATTCACCCCTCCACTTT | CASPPNRNSPLHF
TRBJ1-5 | TRBV5-5 | NA | NA | TGTGCCAGCAGCCGCCGGACACCAGATCAGCCCCAGCATTTT | CASSRRTPDQPQHF
TRBJ1-1 | TRBV6-5 | NA | NA | TGTGCCAGCAGTTACTCGAGCAGGGGAGTCACTGAAGCTTTCTTT | CASSYSSRGVTEAFF
TRBJ1-5 | TRBV18 | NA | NA | TGTGCCAGCTCACTCGGGGATCAGCCCCAGCATTTT | CASSLGDQPQHF
TRBJ1-3 | TRBV15 | NA | once | TGTGCCACCAGCAGAGTGGGGGCGGCTGGAAACACCATATATTTT | CATSRVGAAGNTIYF
TRBJ2-2 | TRBV12-3/TRBV12-4 | TRBD2 | NA | TGTGCCGGGAGGGACTCCAACACCGGGGAGCTGTTTTTT | CAGRDSNTGELFF
TRBJ1-4 | TRBV7-2 | NA | NA | TGTGCCAGCAGCTTAGAGGGGCCAGTTAATGAAAAACTGTTTTTT | CASSLEGPVNEKLFF
TRBJ1-2 | TRBV5-1 | TRBD1 | NA | TGCGCCAGCAGCCCATCGACAGGGGGCGCGTGGGGCTACACCTTC | CASSPSTGGAWGYTF
TRBJ2-1 | TRBV18 | NA | NA | TGTGCCAGCTCACTATCCTGGACTAACTACAATGAGCAGTTCTTC | CASSLSWTNYNEQFF
TRBJ2-4 | TRBV25-1 | NA | once | TGTGCCAGCGCTCCTGGGGGGGCCAAAAACATTCAGTACTTC | CASAPGGAKNIQYF
TRBJ1-1 | TRBV18 | NA | NA | TGTGCCAGCTCATCCTACAGGGCCGTTGCTTTCTTT | CASSSYRAVAFF
TRBJ2-6 | TRBV25-1 | TRBD1 | NA | TGTGCCTCCGGGACAGGGGATTTTCCTGGGGCCAACGTCCTGACTTTC | CASGTGDFPGANVLTF
TRBJ2-1 | TRBV7-9 | TRBD2 | NA | TGTGCCAGCAGCCCACGCCTTACTAGCGGGGGCTACAATGAGCAGTTCTTC | CASSPRLTSGGYNEQFF
TRBJ1-5 | TRBV28 | TRBD1 | NA | TGTGCCAGCAGTTTAAATGTACAGGGGTCGAGCAATCAGCCCCAGCATTTT | CASSLNVQGSSNQPQHF
TRBJ1-3 | TRBV18 | TRBD1 | NA | TGTGCCAGCTCACCAGACAGGGGAAGAAACACCATATATTTT | CASSPDRGRNTIYF
TRBJ2-2 | TRBV7-6 | TRBD1 | NA | TGTGCCAGCAGCTTAGTCGGACAGGTCAACACCGGGGAGCTGTTTTTT | CASSLVGQVNTGELFF
TRBJ2-1 | TRBV6-4 | TRBD2 | NA | TGTGCCAGCAGCGAACCGGGACTAGCGAGTGAGCAGTTCTTC | CASSEPGLASEQFF
TRBJ2-7 | TRBV15 | NA | NA | TGTGCCACCAGCAGAGATGGGCCGCGCCAAGGGGGGCAGTACTTC | CATSRDGPRQGGQYF
TRBJ1-2 | TRBV7-3 | NA | NA | TGTGCCAGCAGCCCCTCCAGCGTACAGAGGGACTACACCTTC | CASSPSSVQRDYTF
TRBJ1-4 | TRBV2 | TRBD1 | NA | TGTGCCAGCAGGCGGGTGACCGGGACAGGGATGGAAAAACTGTTTTTT | CASRRVTGTGMEKLFF
TRBJ1-2 | TRBV28 | NA | NA | TGTGCCAGCAGCCCCCTTGGGCTGGTAGGCTACACCTTC | CASSPLGLVGYTF
TRBJ1-3 | TRBV5-5 | NA | NA | TGTGCCAGCAGCCCAGGTGGGGGCGGGCAGAGAGCGCGAGGAAACACCATATATTTT | CASSPGGGGQRARGNTIYF
TRBJ1-2 | TRBV30 | NA | NA | TGTGCCTGGAGCCTCCTAGATAACCGGAATGGCTACACCTTC | CAWSLLDNRNGYTF
TRBJ2-7 | TRBV27 | TRBD2 | NA | TGTGCCAGCAGCCCATGGGGGGGCTACGAGCAGTACTTC | CASSPWGGYEQYF
TRBJ1-2 | TRBV7-9 | NA | NA | TGTGCCAGCAGCTTCCGACAGCAACACTATGGCTACACCTTC | CASSFRQQHYGYTF
TRBJ1-4 | TRBV19 | TRBD1 | NA | TGTGCCAGTAGAGCGGTAAACAGGGGGCGTGAAAAACTGTTTTTT | CASRAVNRGREKLFF
TRBJ1-3 | TRBV24-1 | NA | NA | TGTGCCACCAGTGACTCCAGGGGCTCTGGAAACACCATATATTTT | CATSDSRGSGNTIYF
TRBJ2-1 | TRBV5-1 | TRBD2 | NA | TGCGCCAGCAGCTCCGACGGGAGGGGTATGGATGAGCAGTTCTTC | CASSSDGRGMDEQFF
TRBJ1-1 | TRBV2 | TRBD1 | once | TGTGCCAGCAGGGGGGGACAGGGAAAGACTGAAGCTTTCTTT | CASRGGQGKTEAFF
TRBJ1-2 | TRBV29-1 | TRBD1 | NA | TGCAGCGTTGTCAGACAGGGGGTCTATGGCTACACCTTC | CSVVRQGVYGYTF